Listed here are 17 T cell receptor beta chains from one sample, sequenced in a study of Ad26.COV2.S vaccination and SARS-CoV-2 variants. Measured with immunoSEQ multiplex PCR; TCRdb has only the in-frame clones, and not every one. The repertoire holds 300,000 to 350,000 clones, with roughly 89% as singletons. Treatment noted: about 20 received Ad26.COV2.S at low or high dose, single or two shots; 5 received placebo; per-sample allocation not given. At day 63 after the first vaccine or placebo injection, samples were drawn. This sample comprised peripheral blood, obtained in a trial of Ad26.COV2.S vaccine versus placebo. All receptors derive from a person between 18 and 59 years old who received the Ad26.COV2.S COVID-19 vaccine or a placebo.

The V call is TRBV7-2, the J call TRBJ1-2; 7 bases line up with TRBD1. Germline V gene sequence: CDR1 SGHTA, CDR2 FQGNSA. CDR3 length: 16 residues. Trimming cost V 3 bases and J 8 bases; bases outside gene matches: 15. CDR3 protein: CASSFGQVLTNLGYTF. DNA of the CDR3: TGTGCCAGCAGCTTTGGACAGGTTCTTACCAACCTGGGCTACACCTTC.

The V and J genes are TRBV6-5 and TRBJ2-2, with 7 bases identical to TRBD1. The V segment lost 7 bases and the J segment 4 bases; nucleotides outside the gene matches: 9. The CDR3 is made up of 15 amino acids. Germline CDR1 and CDR2: MNHEY and SVGAGI. The CDR3 DNA is TGTGCCAGCAACTTCCGACAGGGACGCACCGGGGAGCTGTTTTTT. Protein product: CASNFRQGRTGELFF.

As for this clone: The junction differs from germline at one of its ends, possibly a read error. The rearrangement links TRBV28 to TRBJ1-4; 8 bases are a match to TRBD1. CDR1 and CDR2 (germline): MDHEN, SYDVKM. The CDR3 has 12 residues. CDR3 loop: CATSGQGRMIRF. CDR3 DNA: TGTGCCACTTCAGGACAGGGTCGGATGATTCGTTTT.

Comments on this clone: Within the sample, other DNA sequences also encode this same CDR3. The genes are TRBV27 and TRBJ2-3; D not certain. Deletions cut 3 bases from V and 3 bases from J, with 1 base between. This CDR3 spans 11 amino acids. Germline CDR1 is MNHEY and CDR2 is SMNVEV (reference sequence). The CDR3 DNA follows: TGTGCCAGCAGTTTGACAGATACGCAGTATTTT. Protein sequence: CASSLTDTQYF.

This clone showed up just a few times. J is TRBJ2-2 and V is TRBV2; TRBD1 might be the D (5 bases). Trimming removed 9 bases at V and 10 bases at J, with 18 bases between. This CDR3 region has 13 residues. Looked up from germline, CDR1 is SNHLY and CDR2 is FYNNEI. CDR3: CASASGNVEELFF. The CDR3 region has the DNA TGTGCCAGTGCCTCAGGGAACGTAGAGGAGCTGTTTTTT.

This chain uses TRBV5-5 with TRBJ2-1, with a weak D call TRBD2 (6 bases). CDR1 and CDR2 from the germline V gene are SGHKS and YYEKEE (reference sequence). The V end lost 1 base, the J end lost 4 bases, and 9 bases lay between the germline ends. The CDR3 has 14 amino acids. CDR3 sequence: CASSLMEGYNEQFF. The CDR3 nucleotides are TGTGCCAGCAGCTTGATGGAGGGATACAATGAGCAGTTCTTC. The complete variable domain, with remaining parts taken from reference TRBV5-5 and TRBJ2-1, reads DAGVTQSPTHLIKTRGQQVTLRCSPISGHKSVSWYQQVLGQGPQFIFQYYEKEERGRGNFPDRFSARQFPNYSSELNVNALLLGDSALYLCASSLMEGYNEQFFGPGTRLTVL.

This chain links TRBV5-6 with TRBJ1-2, with D hard to call. The CDR3 totals 14 residues. Per germline, CDR1 SGHDT and CDR2 YYEEEE. Trimming shortened V by 0 bases and J by 3 bases, and 9 bases separated the two germline ends. The CDR3 DNA follows: TGTGCCAGCAGCTTGGAGGGTTATGACTATGGCTACACCTTC. This gives the protein CASSLEGYDYGYTF.

This clone was found a few times. J is TRBJ2-7 and V is TRBV12-5; 13 bases are shared with TRBD2. CDR3 length equals 15 residues. The V gene's germline CDR1 is LGHNT and CDR2 FRNRAP. V was clipped by 1 base and J by 4 bases; unmatched bases: 1. The DNA for the CDR3 is TGTGCTAGTGGTTTGGGACTAGCGGGAGGTTACGAGCAGTACTTC. Its translation: CASGLGLAGGYEQYF.

V gene TRBV7-8 combines with J gene TRBJ2-7; D is perhaps TRBD1 or TRBD2 (5 bases each). CDR1 and CDR2 (germline): SGHVS, FQNEAQ. CDR3 length: 14 residues. The V and J ends lost 5 bases and 2 bases respectively, with 13 bases between them. The CDR3 spells CASSRSGAAYEQYF. CDR3 nucleotides: TGTGCCAGCAGCCGTTCCGGGGCCGCCTACGAGCAGTACTTC.

The V gene is TRBV7-9, the J gene TRBJ1-2; 7 bases align to TRBD1. V shed 2 bases, J shed 2 bases, and the junction held 5 bases outside the gene matches. The CDR3 covers 15 residues. Looked up from germline, CDR1 is SEHNR and CDR2 is FQNEAQ (reference sequence). The CDR3 reads CASSLTGAPNYGYTF. The DNA of the CDR3 is TGTGCCAGCAGCTTAACAGGGGCCCCAAACTATGGCTACACCTTC.

The V gene is TRBV5-4, the J gene TRBJ1-2; 7 bases agree with TRBD1. CDR3 size: 14 residues. The junction had 10 bases not matched to a gene; V was cut back by 3 bases and J by 8 bases. Germline V gene sequence: CDR1 SGHNT, CDR2 YYREEE (reference sequence). Written as DNA, the CDR3 is TGTGCCAGCAGCTCAGGGACAGCTCCTGGAGGCTACACCTTC. It specifies CASSSGTAPGGYTF.

The chain has TRBV5-6 and TRBJ1-1; no definite D call. The CDR3 contains 12 residues. CDR1 is SGHDT, CDR2 YYEEEE, per germline. Trimming removed 2 bases from V and 9 bases from J, with 11 bases in between. The CDR3: CASSFLSGKAFF. DNA for the CDR3: TGTGCCAGCAGCTTTCTTTCGGGAAAAGCTTTCTTT.

The chain employs TRBV9 and TRBJ1-2; D may be TRBD1 (5 bases). The CDR3 is 15 residues long. Germline CDR1 is SGDLS and CDR2 is YYNGEE. V was pared by 0 bases and J by 2 bases, with 11 bases between. CDR3: CASSVAGDGNYGYTF. The CDR3 DNA sequence: TGTGCCAGCAGCGTAGCGGGGGACGGAAACTATGGCTACACCTTC.

This chain uses TRBV2 with TRBJ1-5, with a weak D call TRBD1 (6 bases). Germline loops: CDR1 SNHLY, CDR2 FYNNEI. The CDR3 spans 13 residues. Trimming pared 7 bases from V and 5 bases from J, leaving 12 bases between. The CDR3 DNA reads TGTGCCAGCAACAGGGTAGGGGATCAGCCCCAGCATTTT. Protein product: CASNRVGDQPQHF.

This clone was observed once. V gene TRBV15 combines with J gene TRBJ2-3, with D perhaps matching TRBD2 (5 bases). Germline loops: CDR1 LNHNV, CDR2 YYDKDF (reference sequence). CDR3 size: 17 residues. V lost 0 bases to trimming and J lost 0 bases, with 13 bases between them. The CDR3 protein is CATSRDRTSKSTDTQYF. CDR3 sequence (DNA): TGTGCCACCAGCAGAGATCGGACTTCTAAAAGCACAGATACGCAGTATTTT.

The rearrangement uses TRBV5-1 and TRBJ2-5, with a possible D match to TRBD1 (6 bases). Trimming took 0 bases from V and 5 from J, leaving 11 bases between them. This CDR3 region has 14 residues. CDR1 is SGHRS and CDR2 is YFSETQ in the germline V gene. The chain's CDR3 is CASSLEGDVETQYF. The CDR3 nucleotides read TGCGCCAGCAGCTTGGAGGGGGACGTGGAGACCCAGTACTTC.

This clone was found a few times. This chain connects TRBV9 to TRBJ2-7; the match to TRBD1 covers 9 bases. The CDR3 has 15 amino acids. V trimming: 2 bases; J trimming: 5 bases; junction bases outside the gene matches: 8. Germline V gives CDR1 SGDLS, CDR2 YYNGEE. CDR3 amino acids: CASSVGNRGLDEQYF. For the CDR3, the DNA is TGTGCCAGCAGCGTTGGAAACAGGGGGCTTGACGAGCAGTACTTC.